This TCR beta chain appears in the sequencing data of a study of metastatic and nonmetastatic thyroid tumors. The overall study: The comparison covered peripheral blood and tumor or nodule tissue in malignant and benign thyroid patients.

This clone has ten or more counts. Its target is not known. Nobody among the patients had been given any treatment before thyroid surgery. From germline, CDR1 is SGHRS and CDR2 YFSETQ. Trimming cost V 1 base and J 3 bases; bases outside gene matches: 11. CDR3 length equals 18 residues. How the authors handled the data: Researchers built a distant-metastasis classifier for papillary thyroid cancer that drew on CDR3 differences across clinicopathological groups. Through MiXCR, TCRdb re-clonotyped the PCR reads. For this entry, the V and J calls and clone size follow TCRdb and not the study's own pipeline. The profile covers fewer than 2,500 clones, with over 9.5% appearing a single time and over 12% taken by the ten largest. Study-wide points: Significantly greater TCR beta diversity was reportedly found in malignant thyroid tumors than in benign nodules (in blood and tumor).

This TCR was recovered from a female donor with papillary thyroid cancer or a benign thyroid nodule (not recorded which). Some clones in this sample may be carry-over from other donors' samples. The sequencing sample was made of tumor tissue. The chain has TRBV5-1 and TRBJ2-5, with 11 bases fitting TRBD1. The CDR3 sequence is CASSLSGRGDRGKETQYF. In DNA, the CDR3 is TGCGCCAGCAGCTTGTCGGGGCGTGGGGACAGGGGGAAAGAGACCCAGTACTTC.